The clone carrying this TCR beta chain appeared many times. These data originate in a study of regulatory T cells in long-lasting Graves disease. Study-wide background: Graves' patients, newly diagnosed, had taken antithyroid drugs under 3 months.

Arm-PCR of CDR3 regions and iRepertoire HTBI primers were the basis on which TCR beta libraries were built. TCRdb passed the multiplex PCR reads through MiXCR, listing each CDR3 protein once. The repertoire consists of 400,000 to 550,000 distinct CDR3 sequences, with just under 15% occurring once and the leading ten covering approximately 15%. Sample time point: newly diagnosed GD, antithyroid drugs for less than 3 months. Researchers made the TCR library from RNA that was extracted from PBMCs. V shed 6 bases and J 4 bases; nucleotides not matched to a gene: 11. This CDR3 has 16 residues. Germline assignment: CDR1 MDHEN and CDR2 SYDVKM. This same sample was also taken into another study, of T cells in Graves' hyperthyroidism and ophthalmopathy. As that report states: In making diagnoses, clinical symptoms, serum thyroxine and TRAb, thyroid ultrasound and orbital computed tomography were all used.

The origin of this receptor is a woman aged 25 to 39 with Graves disease. The chain has TRBV28 and TRBJ2-5, with 10 bases that match TRBD1. The sample here was peripheral blood mononuclear cells (PBMCs), taken at new diagnosis, from a patient treated with antithyroid drugs. CDR3 DNA: TGTGCCAGCAGCCCCCATACGACAGGGGGCACAGAGACCCAGTACTTC. Translated, it gives CASSPHTTGGTETQYF.